The 14 T cell receptor beta chains below come from one sample, sequenced in a study of T-cell reconstitution after alpha-beta-depleted transplantation in children. The library targeted TCRbeta and was prepared with unique molecular identifiers. TCRdb re-called the PCR reads with MiXCR, one entry per CDR3 protein. The data contain about 240,000 distinct CDR3 sequences, 12% of them seen just once; the ten biggest clones take up around 3%. Specimen: PBMCs from the stem cell graft donor, collected from the stem cell graft. These receptors originate from a human donor who donated a stem cell graft to a child with acute lymphoblastic leukemia.

On this clonotype itself: This could be a read error, since a much larger clone is one nucleotide away. The V and J genes are TRBV10-3 and TRBJ2-5; 11 positions match TRBD2. After removal of 0 bases from V and 7 bases from J, the junction contained 4 bases not matched to a gene. CDR1 is ENHRY, CDR2 SYGVKD, per germline. This CDR3 has 15 residues. The CDR3 sequence is CAISESASGRLTQYF. The CDR3, as DNA: TGTGCCATCAGTGAGTCGGCTAGCGGGAGGTTGACCCAGTACTTC.

In its sample, this clonotype was seen many times. The chain carries TRBV5-1 and TRBJ1-5; D call uncertain. Germline loops: CDR1 SGHRS, CDR2 YFSETQ. Trimming left V 1 base short and J 9 bases short, with 11 bases between. The CDR3 has 13 amino acids. The CDR3 bases are TGCGCCAGCAGCTTGTCCCCTCTATCGCCCCAGCATTTT. Its translation is CASSLSPLSPQHF. Supplemented by reference TRBV5-1 and TRBJ1-5, the full variable domain reads KAGVTQTPRYLIKTRGQQVTLSCSPISGHRSVSWYQQTPGQGLQFLFEYFSETQRNKGNFPGRFSGRQFSNSRSEMNVSTLELGDSALYLCASSLSPLSPQHFGDGTRLSIL.

The table lists this clonotype with many counts. The chain uses TRBV7-2 and TRBJ1-2; D remains ambiguous. With 3 bases removed from V and 12 bases from J, the gap between germline ends came to 17 bases. Per the germline V gene, CDR1 is SGHTA and CDR2 is FQGNSA. The CDR3 totals 13 residues. This CDR3 is CASSFLGTFLHTF. Written as DNA, the CDR3 is TGTGCCAGCAGCTTTTTGGGTACCTTCCTCCACACCTTC.

The rearrangement uses TRBV5-1 and TRBJ2-5, with 7 bases identical to TRBD2. CDR3 length: 15 residues. Germline lookup yields CDR1 SGHRS and CDR2 YFSETQ. V shed 3 bases and J 0 bases; nucleotides not matched to a gene: 5. The CDR3 here is CASSSSGANQETQYF. The CDR3 DNA is TGCGCCAGCAGCTCAAGCGGGGCTAACCAAGAGACCCAGTACTTC.

This clonotype showed up many times. J is TRBJ2-3 and V is TRBV9, with a tentative D call TRBD2 (5 bases). CDR3 length equals 16 residues. Germline V gives CDR1 SGDLS, CDR2 YYNGEE. V lost 0 bases and J lost 0, with 11 bases in between. DNA for the CDR3: TGTGCCAGCAGCGTAGGGAGCGGTTCTAGCACAGATACGCAGTATTTT. Amino acid sequence: CASSVGSGSSTDTQYF.

This clonotype was seen many times. The chain couples TRBV27 to TRBJ1-5, with D maybe TRBD1 (6 bases). Germline V gives CDR1 MNHEY, CDR2 SMNVEV (reference sequence). V shed 9 bases and J shed 5 bases, with 17 bases lying between them. The CDR3 is 14 amino acids. In DNA, the CDR3 is TGTGCCAGGCCGAGGCAGGGGAAAGATCAGCCCCAGCATTTT. It specifies CARPRQGKDQPQHF.

V usage is TRBV6-5 and J usage is TRBJ2-7; TRBD2 matches at 10 bases. The CDR3 spans 18 residues. The V and J ends lost 0 bases and 4 bases, in that order; junction bases with no gene match: 12. Germline loops: CDR1 MNHEY, CDR2 SVGAGI. The CDR3 sequence: CASSYSIGPSGSPYEQYF. The CDR3 region has the DNA TGTGCCAGCAGTTACTCGATAGGTCCTAGCGGGAGTCCGTACGAGCAGTACTTC.

There are many counts of this clonotype. The rearrangement joins TRBV10-3 to TRBJ2-7; TRBD1 is a possible D gene (5 bases). Trimming cost V 3 bases and J 2 bases, with 8 bases left between them. Germline-derived CDR1 and CDR2 are ENHRY and SYGVKD. This CDR3 has 13 residues. Here the CDR3 reads CAISEGVPYEQYF. CDR3 bases: TGTGCCATCAGTGAAGGGGTTCCCTACGAGCAGTACTTC.

The gene calls are TRBV7-2 and TRBJ2-7; 9 bases match TRBD2. Germline CDR1 SGHTA, CDR2 FQGNSA. The J segment lost 7 bases and the V segment lost 3 bases, leaving 13 bases of the junction unmatched. There are 16 residues in the CDR3. DNA of the CDR3: TGTGCCAGCAGCTTGGGCCGTAGCGGGAGTATGGGGGAGCAGTACTTC. Translating it yields CASSLGRSGSMGEQYF.

A few counts support this clonotype. The chain combines TRBV6-2 or TRBV6-3 with TRBJ2-2; D ambiguous. V was pared by 8 bases and J by 2 bases, with 15 bases between. The CDR3 consists of 15 residues. Looked up from germline, CDR1 is MNHEY and CDR2 is SVGEGT. CDR3: CASGPWQVNTGELFF. The CDR3, as DNA: TGTGCCAGCGGGCCCTGGCAGGTTAACACCGGGGAGCTGTTTTTT.

This clonotype was seen many times. The gene calls are TRBV7-2 and TRBJ2-3; a weak D match, TRBD1 (5 bases). Trimming removed 3 bases at V and 5 bases at J, with 9 bases between. The CDR3 loop spans 13 amino acids. The germline CDR1 and CDR2 sequences are SGHTA and FQGNSA. The DNA for the CDR3 is TGTGCCAGCAGCTTTACAGGTTTAGATACGCAGTATTTT. Its translation: CASSFTGLDTQYF.

This clonotype has a handful of counts. The chain couples TRBV4-2 to TRBJ1-5, with a possible D match to TRBD1 (5 bases). Germline V gives CDR1 LGHNA, CDR2 YNFKEQ. CDR3 length: 16 amino acids. Deletions cut 0 bases from V and 7 bases from J, with 16 bases between. The CDR3 bases are TGTGCCAGCAGCCAAGAAGCGCAGGGAGTTAAACAGCCCCAGCATTTT. This translates into CASSQEAQGVKQPQHF.

The table lists this clonotype with many counts. V gene TRBV5-1 combines with J gene TRBJ2-7; D is uncertain. In germline, CDR1 is SGHRS, CDR2 YFSETQ. The V end was cut by 3 bases, the J end by 2 bases, with 9 bases between. The CDR3 is 13 residues long. The DNA of the CDR3 is TGCGCCAGCAGCTCCGATAACACCTACGAGCAGTACTTC. As protein: CASSSDNTYEQYF.

This clonotype was found many times. J is TRBJ2-2 and V is TRBV25-1; 12 bases map to TRBD2. Germline CDR1 reads MGHDK; CDR2 reads SYGVNS. The CDR3 is 15 residues long. Trimming took 4 bases from V and 7 from J; bases not matched to a gene: 4. CDR3 nucleotides: TGTGCCAGCAGTGGTTCTAGCGGGAGGGTCGGGGAGCTGTTTTTT. Amino acid sequence: CASSGSSGRVGELFF.